A single T cell receptor beta chain is shown here with its context. Antigen: not known. Germline lookup yields CDR1 DFQATT and CDR2 SNEGSKA (reference sequence). This CDR3 contains 14 residues. With 3 bases clipped from V and 5 bases from J, the junction kept 8 bases outside the gene matches. This sample is part of a study of response to subunit inactivated influenza vaccine. General study points: Authors suggested seasonal influenza vaccinations each recruit few new T cells.

TCRdb passed the RT-PCR reads through MiXCR, listing each CDR3 protein once. The repertoire holds approximately 530,000 distinct CDR3 sequences, with over 10% as singletons. The chain links TRBV20-1 to TRBJ2-5; TRBD2 matches 8 bases. The sequence was obtained from a middle-aged man who received an inactivated influenza vaccine. Sequencing used PBMCs from blood, obtained 45 days after vaccination. The DNA for the CDR3 is TGCAGTGCTAGTCAGGTCGGGAGGGCCGAGACCCAGTACTTC. Amino acids: CSASQVGRAETQYF.